The sample holds many counts of the clone carrying this TCR beta chain. Its antigen is currently unknown. RNA transcripts served as the template for amplifying TCR beta CDR3 regions. The primer set for the first-round RT-PCR of the TCR CDR3 was HTBI. Each CDR3 protein gets one entry after TCRdb re-called the multiplex PCR reads with MiXCR. The sample records fewer than 450,000 distinct CDR3 sequences, about 18% being singletons. Patients were aged 18 to 65, had disease duration under 2 months, and had newly diagnosed hyperthyroidism. The sample is drawn from a study of T cells in Graves' hyperthyroidism and ophthalmopathy. Across the whole study: At the time of initial diagnosis and before any treatment, peripheral blood was collected. Study results and caveats: With a median lead of approximately 6 months before onset, the model predicted ophthalmopathy. Blood also contained most expanded thyroid clonotypes above 0.001.

CDR1 is SNHLY, CDR2 FYNNEI, per germline. V was trimmed by 5 bases and J by 2 bases, leaving 12 bases between them. CDR3 length: 14 amino acids. The source is a woman between 25 and 40 years old with Graves' hyperthyroidism that later progressed to Graves' ophthalmopathy. Sequenced material: blood. The gene calls are TRBV2 and TRBJ2-5, with D perhaps TRBD2 (6 bases). DNA of the CDR3: TGTGCCAGCAGTAAAAGCGGGCATCAAGAGACCCAGTACTTC. This translates into CASSKSGHQETQYF.